This T cell receptor beta chain was profiled in a study of tumor T cells in aggressive B-cell lymphoma. TCRdb's table, derived via immunoSEQ multiplex PCR, lists solely in-frame clones and lacks some. The data show thousands of clones, with roughly 80% seen just once and roughly 48% held by the top ten. Deletions cut 6 bases from V and 4 bases from J, with 10 bases between. There are 13 residues in the CDR3. CDR1 and CDR2 from the germline V gene are MNHEY and SMNVEV (reference sequence). The TCR comes from an adult with diffuse large B cell lymphoma. The gene calls are TRBV27 and TRBJ2-1; tentative D call: TRBD1 (6 bases). Material: tumor tissue. CDR3 loop: CASRPQGYNEQFF. CDR3 coding DNA: TGTGCCAGCAGGCCGCAGGGGTACAATGAGCAGTTCTTC.